This TCR beta chain is drawn from a study of cytomegalovirus exposure and HLA in healthy donors. Study-level results: The CMV antigen specificity of a few CMV-associated chains was confirmed through in vitro analysis. Trimming of TCR beta V- and J-genes showed a link, identified in a later analysis, to a missense DCLRE1C variant.

It was with 60 Vbeta and 13 Jbeta primers that the PCR ran. Measured with immunoSEQ multiplex PCR; TCRdb has only the in-frame clones, and not every one. In the table there are around 200,000 clones, approximately 82% of which are singletons. The CDR3 runs to 14 residues. Germline V gene sequence: CDR1 MNHNS, CDR2 SASEGT. With regard to this clone: Antigen specificity is unknown. At one boundary the junction diverges from the germline segment, which might be a read error.

V gene TRBV6-1 combines with J gene TRBJ1-3; TRBD1 is a possible D gene (5 bases). The sequenced sample consisted of PBMCs. The TCR was taken from a woman between 35 and 50 years old in good health and CMV-seronegative. DNA of the CDR3: TGTGCCAGCAGTGAAGTCGGGACTGGAGACACCATATATTTT. This translates into CASSEVGTGDTIYF.